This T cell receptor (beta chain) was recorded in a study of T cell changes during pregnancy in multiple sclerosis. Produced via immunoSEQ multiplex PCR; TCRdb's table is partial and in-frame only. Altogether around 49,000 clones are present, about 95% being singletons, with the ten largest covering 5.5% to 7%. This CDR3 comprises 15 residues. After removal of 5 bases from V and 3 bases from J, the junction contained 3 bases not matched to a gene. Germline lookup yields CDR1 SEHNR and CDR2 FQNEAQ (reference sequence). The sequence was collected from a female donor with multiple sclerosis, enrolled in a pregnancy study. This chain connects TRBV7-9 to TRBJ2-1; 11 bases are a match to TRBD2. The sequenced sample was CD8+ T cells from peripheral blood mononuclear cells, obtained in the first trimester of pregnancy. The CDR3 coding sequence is TGTGCCAGCAGCCAAACTAGCGGGAGCTACAATGAGCAGTTCTTC. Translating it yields CASSQTSGSYNEQFF.